This passage covers 7 T cell receptor beta chains from one sample sequenced in a study of T cells in Graves' hyperthyroidism and ophthalmopathy. Amplified TCR beta CDR3 regions came from RNA transcripts. Carried out on the TCR CDR3, a first-round RT-PCR used the HTBI primer set. TCRdb processed the multiplex PCR reads anew with MiXCR; each CDR3 protein has one entry. The table records under 250,000 distinct CDR3 sequences, approximately 25% of them present only once. The sample comprised blood. These receptor sequences come from a woman aged 40 to 55 with Graves' ophthalmopathy.

In this sample, this clonotype turned up many times. V gene TRBV20-1 combines with J gene TRBJ2-7; D is ambiguous. In germline, CDR1 is DFQATT, CDR2 SNEGSKA (reference sequence). This CDR3 has 13 residues. In DNA, the CDR3 is TGCAGCGCTTACGCGCCCGGTGGCGGCGAGCAGTACTTC. It is translated as CSAYAPGGGEQYF.

This clonotype was observed at least ten times. The chain is built from TRBV19 and TRBJ2-2; a weak D match, TRBD1 (6 bases). This CDR3 spans 16 amino acids. In germline, CDR1 is LNHDA, CDR2 SQIVND (reference sequence). Between the trimmed V and J ends, which lost 3 bases and 1 base, there was a span of 12 bases. The CDR3 DNA follows: TGTGCCAGTAGTATGAGGAAGGGACAGAACACCGGGGAGCTGTTTTTT. It yields the protein CASSMRKGQNTGELFF.

In its sample, this clonotype was seen many times. This chain joins TRBV28 and TRBJ2-1, with 10 bases fitting TRBD2. The CDR3 consists of 14 residues. V lost 2 bases to trimming and J lost 6 bases; unmatched junction nucleotides: 1. Germline CDR1 reads MDHEN; CDR2 reads SYDVKM. CDR3 loop: CASSLTSGANEQFF. CDR3 DNA sequence: TGTGCCAGCAGTTTAACTAGCGGGGCCAATGAGCAGTTCTTC.

This clonotype has at least ten counts. CDR3 protein: CASSYELAGEYEQYF. The DNA for the CDR3 is TGTGCCAGCAGTTACGAACTAGCGGGAGAATACGAGCAGTACTTC. The chain links TRBV6-5 to TRBJ2-7, with TRBD2 matching over 11 bases. Germline V lookup: CDR1 MNHEY, CDR2 SVGAGI. The CDR3 runs 15 residues. V lost 2 bases, J lost 4 bases, and 4 bases stayed unmatched.

This clonotype was observed at least ten times. The J gene is TRBJ2-1, the V gene TRBV7-2; the match to TRBD2 covers 8 bases. J lost 7 bases, V lost 0 bases, and 8 bases had no gene match. This CDR3 has 16 amino acids. Looked up from germline, CDR1 is SGHTA and CDR2 is FQGNSA. CDR3 DNA sequence: TGTGCCAGCAGCTTAGCCGTAGCGGGAATTAGGAATGAGCAGTTCTTC. Its protein product is CASSLAVAGIRNEQFF. The variable domain in full, with the rest retrieved from reference TRBV7-2 and TRBJ2-1, is GAGVSQSPSNKVTEKGKDVELRCDPISGHTALYWYRQSLGQGLEFLIYFQGNSAPDKSGLPSDRFSAERTGGSVSTLTIQRTQQEDSAVYLCASSLAVAGIRNEQFFGPGTRLTVL.

This clonotype showed up many times. The chain joins TRBV28 to TRBJ2-5, with D tentatively TRBD1 or TRBD2 (5 bases each). The CDR3 loop spans 13 amino acids. Germline CDR1 and CDR2: MDHEN and SYDVKM. Trimming cost V 10 bases and J 4 bases, with 16 bases left between them. The CDR3 protein is CATGDGVGETQYF. CDR3 sequence (DNA): TGTGCCACCGGGGACGGAGTGGGAGAGACCCAGTACTTC.

This clonotype showed up many times. This sequence joins TRBV4-1 and TRBJ2-5, with a tentative D call TRBD1 (5 bases). The CDR3 totals 14 residues. V shed 2 bases and J shed 5 bases, with 12 bases lying between them. Germline V CDR1 and CDR2: MGHRA, YSYEKL. The CDR3 spells CASSQPRQLETQYF. In DNA form, the CDR3 reads TGCGCCAGCAGCCAACCCCGACAGCTGGAGACCCAGTACTTC.